A selection of T cell receptor beta chains follows, all from one sample in a study of blood T cell repertoires in COVID-19. TCRdb keeps only in-frame clones here, not all; method: immunoSEQ multiplex PCR. The sample lists approximately 150,000 clones; approximately 88% were seen once. The sample taken for sequencing was peripheral blood. The receptors were sampled from a woman between 45 and 60 years old with acute or convalescent COVID-19. CDR3s include the opening cysteine and the closing phenylalanine or tryptophan. D genes are given only for firm matches. The size field is filled for only some rows; it gives once, few, many or a size class.

>.|TRBJ1-4|TRBV5-1|.
CASSFAGFNEKLFF
>.|TRBJ2-3|TRBV19|.
CASSIGTSLADTQYF
>.|TRBJ1-4|TRBV20-1|.
CSASPVANEKLFF
>TRBD1|TRBJ1-1|TRBV4-2|.
CASSQDYGTAQVAFF
>.|TRBJ1-2|TRBV5-1|.
CASREGRASYGYTF
>TRBD2|TRBJ2-1|TRBV5-1|.
CASSWGAGTYNEQFF
>TRBD1|TRBJ1-1|TRBV14|.
CASSRDRHTEAFF
>TRBD2|TRBJ2-5|TRBV7-2|.
CASSLSTSGTQETQYF
>TRBD1|TRBJ1-5|TRBV7-2|.
CASSLGQGGGNQPQHF
>.|TRBJ1-1|TRBV4-1|.
CASSQDDLRNTEAFF
>.|TRBJ2-2|TRBV5-4|.
CASYGDVNTGELFF
>.|TRBJ1-2|TRBV2|.
CASDHRKSEANYGYTF
>.|TRBJ1-1|TRBV7-3|.
CASSVQTGFTEAFF
>.|TRBJ1-4|TRBV4-1|.
CASSAARRYPITTNEKLFF
>.|TRBJ1-5|TRBV3-1/TRBV3-2|.
CASSQVAGGQPQHF
>TRBD2|TRBJ2-3|TRBV27|.
CASSLWGTSGEVDTQYF
>.|TRBJ2-2|TRBV7-3|few
CASSLNQVGNTGELFF
>TRBD2|TRBJ2-1|TRBV6-4|.
CASSEAGGSYNEQFF
>.|TRBJ2-5|TRBV2|.
CASSVYSLGGETQYF
>.|TRBJ2-7|TRBV6-1|once
CASSEHYRVYEQYF
>TRBD1|TRBJ2-5|TRBV5-6|.
CASSLRQGIETQYF
>.|TRBJ1-2|TRBV5-1|.
CASSLFRQLDSFYGYTF
>.|TRBJ1-6|TRBV7-8|.
CASSSFGTLSNSPLHF
>.|TRBJ1-1|TRBV7-9|.
CASSHTSEGLEAFF
>TRBD1|TRBJ2-5|TRBV5-1|once
CASSITRQGARETQYF
>TRBD1|TRBJ1-5|TRBV4-1|.
CASSQGQRGRNQPQHF
>TRBD1|TRBJ2-2|TRBV6-5|.
CASGQENTGELFF
>.|TRBJ2-6|TRBV6-4|.
CASSERQVSGANVLTF
>TRBD1|TRBJ1-4|TRBV10-3|.
CASSQQGAANEKLFF
>TRBD1|TRBJ2-7|TRBV15|.
CATEGGENSYEQYF
>TRBD1|TRBJ2-5|TRBV15|.
CATSRGGQGAKETQYF
>.|TRBJ2-1|TRBV3-1/TRBV3-2|.
CASSHGDLISSEQFF
>TRBD2|TRBJ2-6|TRBV6-5|.
CASSPGGSGANVLTF
>.|TRBJ1-5|TRBV6-5|.
CASSSDSEQPQHF
>TRBD1|TRBJ1-4|TRBV24-1|.
CATSEGRQGNEKLFF
>TRBD1|TRBJ1-2|TRBV28|.
CASRTIRGLYGYTF
>.|TRBJ2-7|TRBV10-3|.
CAISPSYEQYF
>TRBD1|TRBJ1-2|TRBV27|.
CASYGQGRYGYTF
>.|TRBJ1-2|TRBV19|once
CASSPGRYRVQLWDGYTF
>.|TRBJ2-1|TRBV29-1|once
CSVELGIFYNEQFF
>TRBD1|TRBJ1-5|TRBV30|.
CAWSLGRLGQVNQPQHF
>.|TRBJ1-2|TRBV19|.
CASSIEGARHYGYTF
>TRBD2|TRBJ2-5|TRBV7-2|.
CASSFLAGGRETQYF
>.|TRBJ1-4|TRBV27|.
CASSLGGRSREKLFF
>TRBD1|TRBJ1-2|TRBV18|.
CASSPPGTGAYYTF
>.|TRBJ1-6|TRBV6-5|.
CASSTQTTPLHF
>.|TRBJ1-3|TRBV7-8|.
CASSRESQGGNTIYF
>TRBD2|TRBJ2-1|TRBV3-1/TRBV3-2|.
CASSQDQREGQGEQFF
>.|TRBJ2-3|TRBV7-3|.
CASSLGGTTDTQYF
>TRBD1|TRBJ1-2|TRBV12-3/TRBV12-4|.
CASIPRTGYGYTF
>TRBD2|TRBJ2-2|TRBV27|.
CASSSPSGRATGELFF
>TRBD2|TRBJ2-1|TRBV11-2|.
CASSYSGDSYNEQFF
>TRBD1|TRBJ1-2|TRBV11-2|.
CASSYSGGAGYTF
>.|TRBJ1-1|TRBV12-3/TRBV12-4|.
CASSLRRKAFF
>TRBD2|TRBJ2-1|TRBV19|.
CASSIRPSGSRDEQFF